The 15 T cell receptor beta chains reported below all come from one sample, sequenced in a study of T cell changes during pregnancy in multiple sclerosis. The protocol was immunoSEQ multiplex PCR, while the TCRdb copy is restricted to in-frame clones and leaves out a portion. This sample carries fewer than 40,000 clones, 91% of them seen once, and the ten largest clones take 0.47%. The material sequenced was CD4+ T cells from peripheral blood mononuclear cells, taken in the second trimester of pregnancy. All receptors derive from a female donor in good health, enrolled as a control in a pregnancy study.

The rearrangement links TRBV28 to TRBJ1-1; the match to TRBD1 covers 10 bases. The trim removed 4 bases at V and 3 bases at J, leaving 2 bases unmatched. The CDR3 consists of 14 residues. From germline, CDR1 is MDHEN and CDR2 SYDVKM. CDR3 nucleotides: TGTGCCAGCAGTTCCGGACAGGGGGACACTGAAGCTTTCTTT. This encodes CASSSGQGDTEAFF. The full variable domain, with the rest looked up from reference TRBV28 and TRBJ1-1, is DVKVTQSSRYLVKRTGEKVFLECVQDMDHENMFWYRQDPGLGLRLIYFSYDVKMKEKGDIPEGYSVSREKKERFSLILESASTNQTSMYLCASSSGQGDTEAFFGQGTRLTVV.

The V call is TRBV10-2, the J call TRBJ2-3; D remains ambiguous. The V end was cut by 7 bases, the J end by 2 bases, with 16 bases between. Germline V CDR1 and CDR2: WSHSY, SAAADI. There are 15 residues in the CDR3. CDR3 sequence reads: CASKSDGRITDTQYF. CDR3 DNA: TGCGCCAGCAAAAGCGACGGAAGAATCACAGATACGCAGTATTTT.

This rearrangement joins TRBV9 to TRBJ2-3; 8 positions match TRBD2. This CDR3 spans 16 amino acids. V shed 4 bases, J shed 2 bases, and the junction held 9 bases outside the gene matches. The germline V gene encodes CDR1 SGDLS and CDR2 YYNGEE. CDR3 sequence (DNA): TGTGCCAGCAGCCTTGCCAGCGGGGGATTCACAGATACGCAGTATTTT. Residues: CASSLASGGFTDTQYF.

The chain has TRBV6-4 and TRBJ2-1, with 9 positions matching TRBD2. The CDR3 sequence is 14 residues long. V lost 2 bases and J lost 7; bases outside the gene matches: 3. Germline V gene lookup returns CDR1 MRHNA and CDR2 SNTAGT. The CDR3 region is CASSDGTSRNEQFF. The DNA for the CDR3 is TGTGCCAGCAGTGACGGGACTAGCAGGAATGAGCAGTTCTTC.

This clone is a singleton in its sample. CDR3 nucleotides: TGTGCCAGCAGTGATGACAGGGAGGTAAGCTATGGCTACACCTTC. Translated, it gives CASSDDREVSYGYTF. The gene calls are TRBV6-4 and TRBJ1-2; TRBD1 agrees at 7 bases. This CDR3 has 15 amino acids. The V and J ends lost 3 bases and 4 bases, in that order; junction bases with no gene match: 8. Germline V gives CDR1 MRHNA, CDR2 SNTAGT.

The rearrangement uses TRBV6-1 and TRBJ2-1; 7 nucleotides agree with TRBD1. The CDR3 sequence is 16 residues long. J lost 0 bases, V lost 4 bases, and 6 bases had no gene match. Germline lookup yields CDR1 MNHNS and CDR2 SASEGT. CDR3 coding DNA: TGTGCCAGCAGTGCTGGGGCAGGGGGCTCCTACAATGAGCAGTTCTTC. It codes for CASSAGAGGSYNEQFF.

The chain recombines TRBV7-2 with TRBJ2-3; 9 nucleotides agree with TRBD2. The V gene's germline CDR1 is SGHTA and CDR2 FQGNSA. The CDR3 has 16 amino acids. With 2 bases clipped from V and 6 bases from J, the junction kept 9 bases outside the gene matches. The CDR3 is CASSLKASGVVDTQYF. The CDR3 DNA follows: TGTGCCAGCAGCTTAAAGGCTAGCGGGGTGGTGGATACGCAGTATTTT. Together with reference TRBV7-2 and TRBJ2-3, the CDR3 gives the full variable domain: GAGVSQSPSNKVTEKGKDVELRCDPISGHTALYWYRQSLGQGLEFLIYFQGNSAPDKSGLPSDRFSAERTGGSVSTLTIQRTQQEDSAVYLCASSLKASGVVDTQYFGPGTRLTVL.

For the CDR3, the DNA is TGTGCCAGCAGCTTGAGAGGGGAGCTGTTTTTT. Residues: CASSLRGELFF. V is TRBV13 and J is TRBJ2-2; no clear D. Trimming shortened V by 3 bases and J by 8 bases, and 4 bases separated the two germline ends. This CDR3 has 11 residues. CDR1 PRHDT and CDR2 FYEKMQ come from the germline V gene (reference sequence).

CDR3: CASSPGQASGANVLTF. CDR3 in DNA: TGTGCCAGTAGCCCGGGACAGGCGTCGGGGGCCAACGTCCTGACTTTC. J is TRBJ2-6 and V is TRBV19; 8 bases are a match to TRBD1. The CDR3 extends over 16 amino acids. Unmatched junction bases numbered 8, after V lost 6 bases and J lost 4 bases. CDR1 and CDR2 from the germline V gene are LNHDA and SQIVND (reference sequence).

This sequence joins TRBV18 and TRBJ2-6; tentatively, D is TRBD2 (6 bases). V dropped 6 bases and J dropped 2 bases, with 11 bases sitting between them. This CDR3 region has 15 residues. Germline CDR1 reads KGHSH; CDR2 reads LQKENI. The CDR3 DNA reads TGTGCCAGCTCCTCCCGCGGGGCTGGGGCCAACGTCCTGACTTTC. It yields the protein CASSSRGAGANVLTF. The whole variable domain, remainder taken from reference TRBV18 and TRBJ2-6, is NAGVMQNPRHLVRRRGQEARLRCSPMKGHSHVYWYRQLPEEGLKFMVYLQKENIIDESGMPKERFSAEFPKEGPSILRIQQVVRGDSAAYFCASSSRGAGANVLTFGAGSRLTVL.

This clone was seen only a few times. The chain links TRBV7-2 to TRBJ1-1; D unresolved. V lost 5 bases to trimming and J lost 2 bases, with 9 bases between them. Per germline, CDR1 SGHTA and CDR2 FQGNSA. The CDR3 spans 13 residues. In nucleotides, the CDR3 is TGTGCCAGCAGCCCCGTCCTAAACACTGAAGCTTTCTTT. Translation gives CASSPVLNTEAFF.

The chain recombines TRBV7-8 with TRBJ2-3; 8 positions match TRBD2. Germline trimming cut 3 bases from V and 0 bases from J; bases unmatched to any gene: 2. The CDR3 is 15 residues long. Per germline, CDR1 SGHVS and CDR2 FQNEAQ. CDR3 amino acids: CASSLGLGSTDTQYF. CDR3 nucleotides: TGTGCCAGCAGCTTGGGACTAGGGAGCACAGATACGCAGTATTTT.

V gene TRBV13 combines with J gene TRBJ2-7; 7 bases agree with TRBD1. V shed 8 bases, J shed 4 bases, and the junction held 14 bases outside the gene matches. The CDR3 extends over 15 amino acids. Germline values: CDR1 PRHDT, CDR2 FYEKMQ (reference sequence). CDR3 residues: CASEGQPYVWYEQYF. The CDR3 region has the DNA TGTGCCAGCGAGGGACAGCCCTATGTTTGGTACGAGCAGTACTTC. The full variable domain, with the rest looked up from reference TRBV13 and TRBJ2-7, is AAGVIQSPRHLIKEKRETATLKCYPIPRHDTVYWYQQGPGQDPQFLISFYEKMQSDKGSIPDRFSAQQFSDYHSELNMSSLELGDSALYFCASEGQPYVWYEQYFGPGTRLTVT.

The gene calls are TRBV20-1 and TRBJ2-7; the D is unclear. Germline loops: CDR1 DFQATT, CDR2 SNEGSKA (reference sequence). Trimming stripped 3 bases from V and 5 bases from J, with 8 bases between. This CDR3 spans 11 amino acids. The CDR3 spells CSARIRDEQYF. CDR3 DNA: TGCAGTGCTAGGATTAGAGACGAGCAGTACTTC.

The rearrangement joins TRBV6-6 to TRBJ1-5; D not resolved. The V end lost 0 bases, the J end lost 15 bases, and 18 bases lay between the germline ends. The CDR3 sequence is 14 residues long. The germline gives CDR1 MNHNY, CDR2 SVGAGI (reference sequence). DNA for the CDR3: TGTGCCAGCAGTTACTCGGAGGTCCAAGTGGGTGGGCATTTT. Translation: CASSYSEVQVGGHF.